The T cell receptor beta chain under discussion was sequenced for a study of cytomegalovirus exposure and HLA in healthy donors (dated by TCRdb to 2017 to 2019). About the full investigation: According to an earlier analysis of 587 of the donors, about 180 million T cells yielded roughly 110 million unique TCR beta sequences and approximately 300 Gb of sequence data. The study was designed to test whether signatures of past pathogen exposure could be identified by cataloging public T cell receptors. In a later genetic analysis, genome-wide SNP genotypes for about 55% of the roughly 700 donors were used, and that subset was treated as a discovery cohort. A separate validation cohort of about 110 different subjects was used in addition to the approximately 610-subject first cohort. An early release covering roughly 600 HLA-typed donors comprised 300 to 350 gigabases of sequencing data and tens of millions of unique TCR sequences. Of the approximately 400 genotyped donors, about 80% fell in the genetic ancestry cluster associated with self-reported Caucasian donors. The T cell repertoires of 666 subjects were profiled by immunosequencing and related to cytomegalovirus serostatus. In the later analysis, no new phenotypic data were used to find candidate immune exposures; instead, reliance was placed on TCR beta sequences and their occurrence across donors. To decide whether each TCR beta V gene segment behaved as functional or pseudogenic, an earlier analysis of some 570 of the donors relied on high-throughput TCR beta sequencing. Both class I and class II loci were covered by HLA typing, at four-digit resolution. Every discovery cohort repertoire had been produced on one sequencing platform. The number of typed donors differed by locus: roughly 629-640 for A, B, C, DRB1 and DQB1; 522 for DQA1; roughly 600 for DPA1; and 450 to 480 for DPB1. Four to six DR-DQ haplotypes were handled as single units for association and clustering, since linkage in the cohort was strong. To predict cytomegalovirus infection status, the study brought together high-throughput TCR immunosequencing, statistical association of individual TCRs with disease status, and machine learning. Across approximately 400 genotyped donors of the cohort, an average of approximately 220,000 unique TCR beta nucleotide sequences per donor were sequenced, and approximately 17% of those sequences were non-productive. Donor age, sex, ethnicity and CMV serostatus were collected together with the repertoire data. A later analysis re-examined previously published TCR beta repertoires from just over 650 donors and added high-resolution HLA genotyping to investigate patterns of TCR occurrence. Broad study findings and their caveats: According to a later analysis, TCR association rates differed among HLA loci, with DRB1 alleles showing the most associated TCRs and HLA-C alleles showing the fewest. In a later analysis, some 17,000 TCR beta sequences were associated with specific HLA alleles at a false discovery rate of 0.05. Presence/absence analyses assumed roughly uniform sequencing depth across donors, an assumption that may not hold. In vitro tests confirmed that a few of the cytomegalovirus-associated TCR beta chains recognize cytomegalovirus antigens. Several of the top co-occurrence clusters appeared to be linked to parvovirus B19, influenza, CMV and Epstein-Barr virus, according to a later analysis. According to a later genetic analysis, donors in an Asian-associated ancestry cluster had fewer N-insertions in productive TCRs than the approximately 700-donor mean. A later analysis found that HLA-associated TCR beta chains were more clonally expanded and had lower generation probabilities than equally common non-associated chains. This cohort had only TCR beta chains sequenced, and the lack of alpha or paired-chain data limited which features could be detected. In an earlier analysis of about 540 of the donors, most TCR beta V segments were observed in productive rearrangements about 90% or about 30% of the time, broadly matching IMGT annotations. Linkage disequilibrium might explain the correlated functional status among segregating V segments, but an unknown experimental factor could not be excluded. It was suggested by the authors that the approach could potentially be generalized to other disease states and immunological phenotypes. The classifier was reported to diagnose cytomegalovirus status with high specificity and sensitivity in both the original cohort and the validation cohort. In a later genetic analysis, a missense DCLRE1C variant was associated with V-gene and J-gene trimming of TCR beta chains, and the association was replicated in an independent cohort. Because counts were too low, some 17 rarely observed V segments, including chromosome 9 orphons, were left out of the earlier analysis of several hundred of the donors. The 87-base-pair reads could not distinguish some IMGT-functional V segments, including TRBV6-2 and TRBV6-3, so those segments were excluded. Across donors, most TCR sequences were observed very rarely, whereas some public TCRs were present in many individuals. A group of highly shared sequence variants was considered likely to be a technical artifact of the sequencing pipeline. A total of 150 to 200 TCR beta chains were listed by the study as associated with cytomegalovirus. A further reported finding was that TCR beta sequences accurately predicted the HLA-A and HLA-B alleles for most subjects in the first cohort. Most CMV-associated TCR beta chains appeared to be HLA-restricted in a later analysis, and the HLA associations seemed to be driven largely by CMV exposure. HLA typing was unavailable for some donors at each locus, so association tests used only the typed subset. Assigning TCR associations to individual alleles was difficult when HLA alleles, especially DR and DQ, strongly co-occurred. CMV serostatus was the only immune exposure information available for the cohort.

The library was generated by the immunoSEQ multiplex PCR assay. A mixture of 60 forward primers for TCR Vbeta segments and 13 reverse primers for TCR Jbeta segments was used in the multiplex PCR. A multiplex PCR assay on genomic DNA amplified the CDR3 region of rearranged TCR beta genes. Amplified TCR beta libraries were sequenced as 87-base-pair reads on the Illumina HiSeq System. In the authors' own workflow: A later analysis tallied 80 million to 95 million unique TCR beta chains across the 666 repertoires, and approximately 12 million of those chains were shared by two or more donors. Raw reads were error-corrected and collapsed into unique sequences with a nearest-neighbor algorithm that merged closely related sequences to remove PCR and sequencing errors. CDR3 sequences were aligned to IMGT reference sequences to assign V, D and J gene segments. For a sequence to be retained, a match of at least six nucleotides to both a V gene segment and a J gene segment was required. A rearrangement counted as productive if the CDR3 had no stop codons and remained in frame with V and J, and every other rearrangement counted as non-productive. Following IMGT convention, CDR3 was defined as the stretch from the second conserved V-encoded cysteine to the conserved J-encoded phenylalanine. In an earlier analysis of just under 600 of the donors, sequences lacking an unambiguous match to a single V gene segment were excluded. In an earlier analysis of 587 of the donors, V segments were called functional above 56.7% productive rearrangements and were called segregating when the between-donor standard deviation exceeded 5%. A statistical classification framework was built to diagnose cytomegalovirus status from the catalog of TCR beta chain sequences. In a later analysis, V and J genes were assigned by comparing TCR nucleotide sequences against IMGT/GENE-DB human TR gene sequences. A later analysis assigned CDR3 sequences and most-parsimonious VDJ recombination scenarios with the TCRdist pipeline. A later analysis defined each TCR beta chain by its CDR3 amino acid sequence plus V-gene family, and excluded reads lacking a unique V-gene family. In a later analysis, approximately 590 highly shared, low-generation-probability nucleotide sequences were removed to address suspected cross-contamination and a sequencing artifact. For each public chain, a later analysis derived a clonal expansion index from normalized ranks of inferred template counts within each repertoire. In a later analysis, generation probabilities were computed with a VDJ recombination model fitted to out-of-frame rearrangements, and the resulting probabilities were checked against IGoR. In a later analysis, hypergeometric tests were used to score TCR-TCR, TCR-HLA and TCR-CMV co-occurrence, with a repertoire-size bias correction applied to TCR pairs. A later analysis estimated false discovery rates by permuting HLA or CMV assignments 20 times. A later analysis grouped co-occurring TCRs with DBSCAN, adding TCRdist sequence similarity when clustering within HLA-allele-positive subsets. Repertoires with fewer than 30,000 or more than 120,000 public chains, plus five repertoires with anomalous nucleotide sharing, were excluded from co-occurrence clustering. TCRdb took over this immuneACCESS table, retaining in-frame rearrangements with V and J assigned. Such tables are incomplete; in checked studies, under half of the missing clones stem from an unresolved V gene, and the remainder is unexplained. V and J calls and clone size are given by that table; D and trimming were obtained from the DNA. This sample is represented by 160,000 or so clones; about 77% of them were singletons. About a tenth of the sample is in the top ten clones.

The cohort comprised some 730 healthy bone marrow donors. Cohort members were all nominally healthy when sampled, although unrecorded immune exposures were likely present. The donor tested CMV seropositive and was one of the 289 seropositive cohort members. A peripheral blood sample was collected from each donor, and TCR beta sequencing was performed on peripheral blood mononuclear cells. Genomic DNA extraction from the blood cell samples was performed with the Qiagen DNeasy Blood Extraction Kit. Remarks on this clone: Its antigen is not yet known. Base qualities are not at hand, and no much larger clone is one base apart.

The cysteine opens and the phenylalanine closes a CDR3 of 17 amino acids. Only the CDR3 DNA is retained, 51 bases long and in frame from the first base. CDR1 and CDR2 are drawn from the germline V gene: SGHDN, FVKESK. The trim is 0 bases for V and 6 bases for J, with a gap of 20 bases between the germline ends. This receptor chain uses TRBV14 and TRBJ1-2; the D gene lacks a confident call. The clonotype was recovered from a man aged 18-30 years in good health and CMV-seropositive. Input material: PBMCs. In nucleotide form, the sequence is TGTGCCAGCAGCCAAGATCTGTTTTCGGCCGGGAACCATGGCTACACCTTC. Its translation is CASSQDLFSAGNHGYTF.